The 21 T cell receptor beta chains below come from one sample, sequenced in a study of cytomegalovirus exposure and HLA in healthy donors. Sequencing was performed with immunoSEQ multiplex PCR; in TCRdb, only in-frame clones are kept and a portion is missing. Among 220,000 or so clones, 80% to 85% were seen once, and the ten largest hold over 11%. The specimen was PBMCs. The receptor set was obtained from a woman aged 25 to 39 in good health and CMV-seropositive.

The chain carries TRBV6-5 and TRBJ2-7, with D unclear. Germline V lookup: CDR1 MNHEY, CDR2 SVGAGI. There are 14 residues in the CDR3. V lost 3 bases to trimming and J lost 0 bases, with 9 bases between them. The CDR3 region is CASSYGVNSYEQYF. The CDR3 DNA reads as TGTGCCAGCAGTTATGGGGTAAACTCCTACGAGCAGTACTTC.

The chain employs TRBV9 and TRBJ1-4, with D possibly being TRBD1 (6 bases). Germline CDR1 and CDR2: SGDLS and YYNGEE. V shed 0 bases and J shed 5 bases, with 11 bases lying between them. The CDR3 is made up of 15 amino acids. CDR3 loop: CASSVDPGQNEKLFF. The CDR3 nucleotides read TGTGCCAGCAGCGTAGACCCCGGACAGAATGAAAAACTGTTTTTT.

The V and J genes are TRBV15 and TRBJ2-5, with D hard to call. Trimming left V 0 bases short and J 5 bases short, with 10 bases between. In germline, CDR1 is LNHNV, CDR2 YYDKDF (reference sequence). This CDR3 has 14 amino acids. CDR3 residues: CATSRDLTVETQYF. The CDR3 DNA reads TGTGCCACCAGCAGAGATCTCACAGTCGAGACCCAGTACTTC.

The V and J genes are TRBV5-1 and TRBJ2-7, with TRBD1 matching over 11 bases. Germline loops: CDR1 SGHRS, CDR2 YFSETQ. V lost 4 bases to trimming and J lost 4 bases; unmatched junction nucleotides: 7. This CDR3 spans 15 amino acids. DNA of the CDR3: TGCGCCAGCAGCCCGTGGACAGGGGGCGAGTACGAGCAGTACTTC. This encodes CASSPWTGGEYEQYF.

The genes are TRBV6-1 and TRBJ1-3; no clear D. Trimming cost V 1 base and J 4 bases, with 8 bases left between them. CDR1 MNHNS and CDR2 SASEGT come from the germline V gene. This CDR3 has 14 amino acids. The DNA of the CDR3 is TGTGCCAGCAGTGAAGAATGGTCGGGAAACACCATATATTTT. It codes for CASSEEWSGNTIYF.

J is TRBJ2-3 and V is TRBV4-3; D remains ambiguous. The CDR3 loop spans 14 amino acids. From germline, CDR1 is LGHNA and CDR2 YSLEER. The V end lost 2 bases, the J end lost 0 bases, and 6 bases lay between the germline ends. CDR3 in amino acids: CASSQLRSTDTQYF. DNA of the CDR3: TGCGCCAGCAGCCAACTTCGAAGCACAGATACGCAGTATTTT.

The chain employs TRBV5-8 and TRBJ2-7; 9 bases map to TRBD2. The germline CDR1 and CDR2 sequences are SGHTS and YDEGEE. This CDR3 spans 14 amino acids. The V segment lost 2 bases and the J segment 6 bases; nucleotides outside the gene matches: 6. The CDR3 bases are TGTGCCAGCAGCTTTCTAGCGGGAAGGGGCGAGCAGTACTTC. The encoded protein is CASSFLAGRGEQYF.

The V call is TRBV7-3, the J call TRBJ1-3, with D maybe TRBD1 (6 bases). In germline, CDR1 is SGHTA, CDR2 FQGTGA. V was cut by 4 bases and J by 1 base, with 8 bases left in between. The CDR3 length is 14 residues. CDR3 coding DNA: TGTGCCAGCAGCTCCGGGACATCTGGAAACACCATATATTTT. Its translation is CASSSGTSGNTIYF.

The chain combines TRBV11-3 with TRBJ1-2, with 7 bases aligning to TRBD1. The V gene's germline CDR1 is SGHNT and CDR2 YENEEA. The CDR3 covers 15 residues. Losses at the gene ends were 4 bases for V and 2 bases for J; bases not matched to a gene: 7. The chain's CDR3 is CASSSYRGFNYGYTF. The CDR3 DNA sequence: TGTGCCAGCAGCTCATACAGGGGATTCAACTATGGCTACACCTTC.

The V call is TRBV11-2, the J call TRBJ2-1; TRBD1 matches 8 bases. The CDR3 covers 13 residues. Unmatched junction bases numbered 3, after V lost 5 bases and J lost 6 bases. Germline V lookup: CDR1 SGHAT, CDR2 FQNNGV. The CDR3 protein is CASSLDRVNEQFF. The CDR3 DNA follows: TGTGCCAGCAGCCTGGACAGGGTCAATGAGCAGTTCTTC.

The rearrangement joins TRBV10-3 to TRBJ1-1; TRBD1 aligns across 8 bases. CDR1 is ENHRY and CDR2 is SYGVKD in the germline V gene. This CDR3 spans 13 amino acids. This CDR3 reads CVVGQGVNTEAFF. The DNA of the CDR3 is TGTGTCGTCGGACAGGGAGTCAACACTGAAGCTTTCTTT.

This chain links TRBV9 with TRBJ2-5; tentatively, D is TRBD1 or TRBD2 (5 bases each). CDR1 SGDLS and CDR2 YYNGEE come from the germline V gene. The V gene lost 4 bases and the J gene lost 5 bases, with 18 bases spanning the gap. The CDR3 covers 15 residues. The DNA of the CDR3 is TGTGCCAGCAGCACGGGGCCGGCCCCTGCGGAGACCCAGTACTTC. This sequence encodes CASSTGPAPAETQYF. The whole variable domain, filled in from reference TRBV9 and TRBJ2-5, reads DSGVTQTPKHLITATGQRVTLRCSPRSGDLSVYWYQQSLDQGLQFLIQYYNGEERAKGNILERFSAQQFPDLHSELNLSSLELGDSALYFCASSTGPAPAETQYFGPGTRLLVL.

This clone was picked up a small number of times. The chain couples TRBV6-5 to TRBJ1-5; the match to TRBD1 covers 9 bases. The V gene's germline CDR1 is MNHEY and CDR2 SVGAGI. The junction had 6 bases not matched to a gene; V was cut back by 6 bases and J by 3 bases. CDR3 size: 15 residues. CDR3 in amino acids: CASSLGTGLNQPQHF. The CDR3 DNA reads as TGTGCCAGCAGCCTTGGGACAGGGCTCAATCAGCCCCAGCATTTT.

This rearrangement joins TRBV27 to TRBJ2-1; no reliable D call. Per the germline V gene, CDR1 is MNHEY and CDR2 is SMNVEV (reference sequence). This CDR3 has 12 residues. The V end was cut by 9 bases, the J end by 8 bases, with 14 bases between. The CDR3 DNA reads TGTGCCAGTGCCCTTTTAGGCGATGAGCAGTTCTTC. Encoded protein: CASALLGDEQFF.

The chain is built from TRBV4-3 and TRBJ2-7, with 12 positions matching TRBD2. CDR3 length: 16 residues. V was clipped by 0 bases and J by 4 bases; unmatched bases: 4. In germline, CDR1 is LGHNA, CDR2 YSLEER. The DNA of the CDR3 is TGCGCCAGCAGCCAAGACGGGACTAGCGGGTTTTACGAGCAGTACTTC. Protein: CASSQDGTSGFYEQYF.

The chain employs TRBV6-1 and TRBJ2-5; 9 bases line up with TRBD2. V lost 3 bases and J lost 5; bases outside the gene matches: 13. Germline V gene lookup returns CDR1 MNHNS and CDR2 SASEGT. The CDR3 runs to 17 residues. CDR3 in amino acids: CASSDDAGGRSLETQYF. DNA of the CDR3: TGTGCCAGCAGTGACGACGCGGGAGGGCGGTCGTTGGAGACCCAGTACTTC.

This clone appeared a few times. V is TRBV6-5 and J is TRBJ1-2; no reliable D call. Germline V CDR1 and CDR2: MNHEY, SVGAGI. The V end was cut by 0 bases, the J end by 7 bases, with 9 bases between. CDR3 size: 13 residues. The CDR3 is CASSYSRRVGYTF. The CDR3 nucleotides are TGTGCCAGCAGTTACTCCCGAAGGGTTGGCTACACCTTC.

DNA for the CDR3: TGCGCCAGCAGCCAACCCTACGAGCAGTACTTC. This codes for CASSQPYEQYF. This sequence joins TRBV4-3 and TRBJ2-7, with unresolved D. The V gene's germline CDR1 is LGHNA and CDR2 YSLEER. V lost 2 bases and J lost 2, with 1 base in between. This CDR3 comprises 11 residues.

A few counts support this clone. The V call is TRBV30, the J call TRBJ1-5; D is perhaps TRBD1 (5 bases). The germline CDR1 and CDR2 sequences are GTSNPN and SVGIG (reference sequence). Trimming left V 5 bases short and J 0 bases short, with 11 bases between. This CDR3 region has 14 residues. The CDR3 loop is CAWSTEISNQPQHF. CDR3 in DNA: TGTGCCTGGTCGACAGAGATTAGCAATCAGCCCCAGCATTTT.

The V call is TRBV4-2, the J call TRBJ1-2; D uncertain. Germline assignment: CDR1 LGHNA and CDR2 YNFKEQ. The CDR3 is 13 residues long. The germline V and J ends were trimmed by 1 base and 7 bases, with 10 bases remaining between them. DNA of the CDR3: TGTGCCAGCAGCCAAGTTTCCCGGGGTGGCTACACCTTC. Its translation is CASSQVSRGGYTF.

The CDR3 here is CASSQTSGSRHEQYF. DNA of the CDR3: TGTGCCAGCAGTCAGACTAGCGGGAGCCGCCACGAGCAGTACTTC. The chain carries TRBV6-5 and TRBJ2-7; 12 nucleotides agree with TRBD2. The trim removed 5 bases at V and 5 bases at J, leaving 7 bases unmatched. Looked up from germline, CDR1 is MNHEY and CDR2 is SVGAGI. This CDR3 has 15 amino acids.